One sample yielded the 18 T cell receptor beta chains listed below, sequenced in a study of blood T cell repertoires in COVID-19 (TCRdb year 2020). Libraries were built with the immunoSEQ multiplex PCR assay. TCRdb's version of the immuneACCESS table is confined to in-frame rearrangements and falls short of the full clone set. An unresolved V gene accounts for under half of the shortfall where checked; the remainder is of unknown origin. Across this sample there are roughly 200,000 clones, with 75% to 90% seen only once. The ten biggest clones cover 1.2% of the sample. The source material was PBMCs or T cells enriched from blood (not recorded which). These receptor sequences come from a man aged 30 to 39 who had recovered from COVID-19.

This clone has only a few counts. The genes are TRBV28 and TRBJ1-2; 7 bases agree with TRBD1. Per germline, CDR1 MDHEN and CDR2 SYDVKM. The CDR3 covers 15 residues. V lost 1 base, J lost 5 bases, and 7 bases stayed unmatched. CDR3 sequence (DNA): TGTGCCAGCAGTTTATCGGAGGGGGCGAGGTATGGCTACACCTTC. This codes for CASSLSEGARYGYTF.

The CDR3 nucleotides read TGTGCCAGTAGTATGTGGCAGGGTGGCGAAAAACTGTTTTTT. Protein sequence: CASSMWQGGEKLFF. The chain carries TRBV19 and TRBJ1-4, with D possibly being TRBD1 (5 bases). Per germline, CDR1 LNHDA and CDR2 SQIVND (reference sequence). Trimming stripped 3 bases from V and 8 bases from J, with 13 bases between. The CDR3 runs 14 residues. The whole variable domain, remainder taken from reference TRBV19 and TRBJ1-4, is DGGITQSPKYLFRKEGQNVTLSCEQNLNHDAMYWYRQDPGQGLRLIYYSQIVNDFQKGDIAEGYSVSREKKESFPLTVTSAQKNPTAFYLCASSMWQGGEKLFFGSGTQLSVL.

The chain links TRBV19 to TRBJ2-1; TRBD2 aligns across 9 bases. Trimming took 6 bases from V and 5 from J; bases not matched to a gene: 8. CDR1 and CDR2 from the germline V gene are LNHDA and SQIVND (reference sequence). This CDR3 spans 15 amino acids. The CDR3 bases are TGTGCCAGTAGCCGGAGGACTAGCGTCGACAATGAGCAGTTCTTC. Its protein product is CASSRRTSVDNEQFF.

Here the CDR3 reads CASSEVQGKGGYTF. In DNA form, the CDR3 reads TGTGCCAGCAGTGAAGTACAGGGGAAGGGTGGCTACACCTTC. This chain uses TRBV2 with TRBJ1-2; TRBD1 aligns across 7 bases. CDR1 and CDR2 (germline): SNHLY, FYNNEI. V dropped 1 base and J dropped 7; count of bases not matched to a gene: 6. CDR3 length equals 14 residues.

This chain links TRBV30 with TRBJ2-7, with D possibly TRBD2 on 6 matching bases. Trimming removed 2 bases from V and 9 bases from J, with 14 bases in between. In germline, CDR1 is GTSNPN, CDR2 SVGIG (reference sequence). The CDR3 is 12 residues long. CDR3: CAWSTTGTGQYF. In DNA form, the CDR3 reads TGTGCCTGGAGTACAACCGGGACTGGGCAGTACTTC. Looking up the rest from reference TRBV30 and TRBJ2-7 gives the full variable domain: SQTIHQWPATLVQPVGSPLSLECTVEGTSNPNLYWYRQAAGRGLQLLFYSVGIGQISSEVPQNLSASRPQDRQFILSSKKLLLSDSGFYLCAWSTTGTGQYFGPGTRLTVT.

The V call is TRBV13, the J call TRBJ2-7, with 14 positions matching TRBD2. From germline, CDR1 is PRHDT and CDR2 FYEKMQ (reference sequence). Unmatched junction bases numbered 9, after V lost 5 bases and J lost 0 bases. The CDR3 totals 18 residues. CDR3 sequence (DNA): TGTGCCAGCAGCGATGGGACTAGCGGGGGCCCCCTCTCCTACGAGCAGTACTTC. This codes for CASSDGTSGGPLSYEQYF.

This clone has more than one count but fewer than ten. The rearrangement links TRBV11-1 to TRBJ2-2; D is unclear. CDR1 is SGHAT and CDR2 is FQDESV in the germline V gene (reference sequence). V was cut by 1 base and J by 10 bases, with 10 bases left in between. The CDR3 is 13 residues long. CDR3 DNA: TGTGCCAGCAGCTTAGTTCCAGACAAGGAGCTGTTTTTT. This codes for CASSLVPDKELFF.

The V and J genes are TRBV9 and TRBJ2-7; D is perhaps TRBD2 (5 bases). CDR1 is SGDLS, CDR2 YYNGEE, per germline. The V end was cut by 4 bases, the J end by 6 bases, with 17 bases between. The CDR3 consists of 14 residues. CDR3 sequence: CASSPTGSGPEQYF. CDR3 coding DNA: TGTGCCAGCAGCCCCACCGGAAGCGGACCCGAGCAGTACTTC.

The rearrangement joins TRBV11-2 to TRBJ2-7; 9 nucleotides agree with TRBD1. Germline CDR1 and CDR2: SGHAT and FQNNGV. V lost 6 bases, J lost 3 bases, and 6 bases stayed unmatched. This CDR3 is built from 14 residues. The CDR3 protein is CASSWGQGGYEQYF. CDR3 nucleotide sequence: TGTGCCAGCAGTTGGGGACAGGGCGGCTACGAGCAGTACTTC.

The chain is built from TRBV7-9 and TRBJ2-4; D may be TRBD1 (6 bases). Trimming cost V 5 bases and J 0 bases, with 23 bases left between them. Per germline, CDR1 SEHNR and CDR2 FQNEAQ (reference sequence). The CDR3 totals 19 residues. The CDR3 reads CASSRVSPGGRLAKNIQYF. CDR3 in DNA: TGTGCCAGCAGCCGAGTGAGTCCTGGGGGCCGGCTAGCCAAAAACATTCAGTACTTC.

This clone turned up a few times. This chain joins TRBV4-2 and TRBJ1-5, with D possibly TRBD1 on 6 matching bases. The CDR3 is 15 residues long. CDR1 LGHNA and CDR2 YNFKEQ come from the germline V gene. Trimming stripped 1 base from V and 4 bases from J, with 11 bases between. The CDR3 region is CASSQVLQGNQPQHF. For the CDR3, the DNA is TGTGCCAGCAGCCAAGTCCTACAGGGAAATCAGCCCCAGCATTTT.

A single count supports this clone. The rearrangement joins TRBV5-1 to TRBJ2-7, with 7 nucleotides matching TRBD2. Germline loops: CDR1 SGHRS, CDR2 YFSETQ. CDR3 length: 15 amino acids. V was clipped by 2 bases and J by 3 bases; unmatched bases: 8. The CDR3 nucleotides read TGCGCCAGCAGCTTACGGGGGACTATCAACTACGAGCAGTACTTC. Its translation: CASSLRGTINYEQYF.

The V and J genes are TRBV28 and TRBJ2-1, with a tentative D call TRBD2 (5 bases). V was clipped by 2 bases and J by 6 bases, with 11 bases between them. The CDR3 runs 14 residues. Germline loops: CDR1 MDHEN, CDR2 SYDVKM. The chain's CDR3 is CASSLRAGRNEQFF. The DNA for the CDR3 is TGTGCCAGCAGTTTAAGGGCGGGCCGCAATGAGCAGTTCTTC. Supplemented by reference TRBV28 and TRBJ2-1, the full variable domain reads DVKVTQSSRYLVKRTGEKVFLECVQDMDHENMFWYRQDPGLGLRLIYFSYDVKMKEKGDIPEGYSVSREKKERFSLILESASTNQTSMYLCASSLRAGRNEQFFGPGTRLTVL.

This clone appeared once. V is TRBV27 and J is TRBJ1-6; D is possibly TRBD1 (6 bases). Germline CDR1 is MNHEY and CDR2 is SMNVEV (reference sequence). The CDR3 has 13 residues. V dropped 7 bases and J dropped 9 bases, with 13 bases sitting between them. The CDR3: CASTTRGGSPLHF. The CDR3 DNA is TGTGCCAGCACCACCAGGGGCGGTTCACCCCTCCACTTT.

V usage is TRBV7-6 and J usage is TRBJ1-4, with 7 nucleotides matching TRBD1. Germline V lookup: CDR1 SGHVS, CDR2 FNYEAQ. The ends lost 4 bases at V and 1 base at J; junction bases unmatched: 3. CDR3 length equals 15 residues. The CDR3 here is CASSSRQGTNEKLFF. DNA for the CDR3: TGTGCCAGCAGCTCCCGACAGGGAACTAATGAAAAACTGTTTTTT.

This chain uses TRBV5-1 with TRBJ2-7; TRBD1 aligns across 8 bases. Germline lookup yields CDR1 SGHRS and CDR2 YFSETQ. V shed 4 bases, J shed 2 bases, and the junction held 14 bases outside the gene matches. This CDR3 is 17 amino acids long. The CDR3 sequence is CASSPNLGQGRTYEQYF. DNA for the CDR3: TGCGCCAGCAGCCCTAACCTCGGACAGGGCAGGACCTACGAGCAGTACTTC. The variable domain in full, completed from reference TRBV5-1 and TRBJ2-7, reads KAGVTQTPRYLIKTRGQQVTLSCSPISGHRSVSWYQQTPGQGLQFLFEYFSETQRNKGNFPGRFSGRQFSNSRSEMNVSTLELGDSALYLCASSPNLGQGRTYEQYFGPGTRLTVT.

The J gene is TRBJ1-2, the V gene TRBV4-1; no firm D call. Germline loops: CDR1 MGHRA, CDR2 YSYEKL. Trimming left V 0 bases short and J 5 bases short, with 10 bases between. The CDR3 has 14 amino acids. DNA of the CDR3: TGCGCCAGCAGCCAAGAAGGGTCGGGGTATGGCTACACCTTC. Protein sequence: CASSQEGSGYGYTF.

J is TRBJ2-3 and V is TRBV7-2; tentatively, D is TRBD2 (7 bases). Germline values: CDR1 SGHTA, CDR2 FQGNSA. The CDR3 contains 17 residues. The V end was cut by 2 bases, the J end by 2 bases, with 17 bases between. CDR3 loop: CASSLKLRGGNTDTQYF. The CDR3 coding sequence is TGTGCCAGCAGCTTAAAGTTGAGGGGGGGAAACACAGATACGCAGTATTTT.